This TCR beta chain was identified in a study of T-cell memory formation after mild COVID-19 (dated by TCRdb to about 2021). Turning to the overall study: Most TCR sequence clusters were specific to one of the two donors. Longitudinal TCRalpha and TCRbeta repertoire sequencing tracked T-cell clones expanding and contracting after mild COVID-19 in a couple of donors. Two young, previously healthy adult volunteers made up the cohort, one male and one female. Findings and caveats that apply to the study as a whole: The study covered only a couple of mild cases, and larger cohorts including severe cases with pre-infection samples were considered necessary. The detection of some responding clones in pre-infection memory suggests that pre-existing cross-reactive memory T cells joined the SARS-CoV-2 response. Clones contracting from day 15 to 85 had balanced CD4/CD8 phenotypes, while a second wave expanding from day 15 to 37 was biased towards CD4+. The second-wave clones that peaked on day 37 were not confirmed to be SARS-CoV-2 specific. Contracting CD4+ clones were found mainly in CM and EM memory subsets, while CD8+ clones were enriched in EMRA.

A remark on this clonotype: Its specific antigen is unknown. No base quality information exists; no much larger clone differs at one position.

TCRdb shows the sequencer as Illumina NovaSeq 6000. Using 5'RACE with constant-segment primers, TCRalpha and TCRbeta cDNA libraries were constructed, with sample barcodes and unique molecular identifiers added in the process. RNA was extracted from every sample with Trizol reagent. Library amplification was performed in two PCR steps, and a second sample barcode and Illumina TruSeq adapters were introduced in the second step. Sequencing of the libraries was done on an Illumina NovaSeq, producing 2 x 150 bp paired-end reads. On the study's bioinformatics: Reads were demultiplexed and collapsed into UMI-guided consensus sequences with migec v1.2.7. Using mixcr v2.1.11, UMI consensuses were aligned to TRA and TRB V and J templates and then assembled into clonotypes. A clonotype was counted as expanded or contracted only if both edgeR and NoisET called the change significant, with noise models trained on biological replicates. For edgeR calls, the thresholds were a false discovery rate-adjusted p below 0.01 and a log2 fold-change of 1. As an exploratory analysis of dynamics, PCA with hierarchical clustering was applied to max-normalized trajectories of the 1000 most abundant clonotypes. Separately sequenced CD4+ and CD8+ repertoires were used to assign a CD4 or CD8 phenotype to each responding clone. TCRdb's own reprocessing of the public reads used fastp at Q25 and MiXCR and kept productive beta chains. Each CDR3 protein appears once, grouped with its most common genes and DNA. None of the V and J calls come from the authors' own analysis; TCRdb made them. Here the sample has more than 150,000 distinct CDR3 sequences; 18% occur a single time. The top ten clonotypes cover about 4% of the sample.

Ficoll-Paque density gradient centrifugation was the method used to isolate PBMCs. Unmatched junction bases come to 4, with V trimmed by 6 bases and J by 2 bases. Taken from cysteine to phenylalanine, the CDR3 has 15 residues. Only CDR3 DNA is held: 45 bases, read in frame from base 1. The germline V gene sets CDR1 to SGHTA and CDR2 to FQGNSA. This receptor was taken from a man aged 18 to 30 who had mild COVID-19 (a few samples of this study predate the infection). The sample titles of this study are shuffled in the database, so cell type and time point are left out; the donor was told from shared clones. The V gene is TRBV7-2 and the J gene is TRBJ2-3, with TRBD2 matching 11 junction bases. The sequencing input was PBMCs or a T cell subset sorted from them (not recorded which). The CDR3 protein is CASRRLAGNTDTQYF. Here is the DNA: TGTGCCAGCAGACGACTAGCGGGGAACACAGATACGCAGTATTTT.